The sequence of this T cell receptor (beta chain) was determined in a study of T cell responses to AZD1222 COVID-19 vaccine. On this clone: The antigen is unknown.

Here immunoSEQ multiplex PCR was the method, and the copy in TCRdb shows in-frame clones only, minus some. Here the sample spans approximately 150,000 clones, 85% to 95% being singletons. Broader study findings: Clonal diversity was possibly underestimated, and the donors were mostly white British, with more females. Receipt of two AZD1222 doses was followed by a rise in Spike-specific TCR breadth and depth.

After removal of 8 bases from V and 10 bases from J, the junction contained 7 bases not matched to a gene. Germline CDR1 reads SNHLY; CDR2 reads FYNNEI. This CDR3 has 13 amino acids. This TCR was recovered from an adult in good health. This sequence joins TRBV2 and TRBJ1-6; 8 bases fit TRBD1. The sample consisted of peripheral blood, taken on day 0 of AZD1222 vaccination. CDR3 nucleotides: TGTGCCAGCGCCGGACAGGGCGGATCACCCCTCCACTTT. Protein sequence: CASAGQGGSPLHF.